The rows below give T cell receptor beta chains drawn from one sample of a study of T cells after yellow fever vaccination. TCRdb passed the 5' RACE reads through MiXCR, listing each CDR3 protein once. The data contain fewer than 100,000 distinct CDR3 sequences, roughly 5.2% of them singletons. Here the sequenced sample was CD8+ T cells sorted from PBMCs, taken 10 days after the yellow fever booster vaccination. Source of these receptors: a man aged 18 to 30 who received the YFV17D yellow fever vaccine. Each CDR3 is given with its conserved first and last residue. Each record gives: J gene, V gene, clone size, D gene, CDR3 DNA, CDR3 protein. A D gene is named only where the DNA matches it firmly. Size is stated for part of the rows, as once, few or many counts, or as a class when the clone is expanded.

j_call: TRBJ1-2; v_call: TRBV2; clone_size: once; d_call: -; cdr3_nt: TGTGCCAGCACTGTGTATGCAGGGGACGCTGGCTACACCTTC; cdr3_aa: CASTVYAGDAGYTF
j_call: TRBJ2-7; v_call: TRBV7-6; clone_size: few; d_call: TRBD1; cdr3_nt: TGTGCCAGCAGCCCCACTCAGGGGGACGAGCAGTACTTC; cdr3_aa: CASSPTQGDEQYF
j_call: TRBJ2-1; v_call: TRBV5-1; clone_size: -; d_call: TRBD2; cdr3_nt: TGCGCCAGCAGCTTGGGTCGCGGGGGGAGCTCCTACAATGAGCAGTTCTTC; cdr3_aa: CASSLGRGGSSYNEQFF
j_call: TRBJ2-2; v_call: TRBV7-9; clone_size: -; d_call: -; cdr3_nt: TGTGCCAGCTTTTCGGGAGCTTCGGCCGGGGAGCTGTTTTTT; cdr3_aa: CASFSGASAGELFF
j_call: TRBJ1-5; v_call: TRBV7-9; clone_size: -; d_call: -; cdr3_nt: TGTGCCAGCAGCTCGGCCGGGTCAGGACATCAGCCCCAGCATTTT; cdr3_aa: CASSSAGSGHQPQHF
j_call: TRBJ1-2; v_call: TRBV4-1; clone_size: -; d_call: -; cdr3_nt: TGCGCCAGCAGCCAAGCGACAGGCACTAACTATGGCTACACCTTC; cdr3_aa: CASSQATGTNYGYTF
j_call: TRBJ2-7; v_call: TRBV5-1; clone_size: few; d_call: -; cdr3_nt: TGCGCCAGCAGCTTGATTCAGACCACGCCCGAGCAGTACTTC; cdr3_aa: CASSLIQTTPEQYF
j_call: TRBJ2-5; v_call: TRBV6-2/TRBV6-3; clone_size: -; d_call: TRBD2; cdr3_nt: TGTGCCAGCACCGCAGGGACTAGCGAGGTTAGCGAGACCCAGTACTTT; cdr3_aa: CASTAGTSEVSETQYF
j_call: TRBJ1-3; v_call: TRBV12-3/TRBV12-4; clone_size: few; d_call: -; cdr3_nt: TGTGCCAGCGATTTTCGGTTTGGAAACACCATATATTTT; cdr3_aa: CASDFRFGNTIYF
j_call: TRBJ1-2; v_call: TRBV7-8; clone_size: -; d_call: -; cdr3_nt: TGTGCCAGCAGCTTATATGCGACAGCGAAGTATGGCTACACCTTC; cdr3_aa: CASSLYATAKYGYTF
j_call: TRBJ1-2; v_call: TRBV12-3/TRBV12-4; clone_size: -; d_call: -; cdr3_nt: TGTGCCAGCAAGTCCCCTGACAACTATGGCTACACCTTC; cdr3_aa: CASKSPDNYGYTF
j_call: TRBJ2-1; v_call: TRBV27; clone_size: -; d_call: -; cdr3_nt: TGTGCCAGCAGTTACGGGGGTCTGTACAATGAGCAGTTCTTC; cdr3_aa: CASSYGGLYNEQFF
j_call: TRBJ2-7; v_call: TRBV12-3/TRBV12-4; clone_size: many; d_call: TRBD1; cdr3_nt: TGTGCCAGCGCACCGGGACAGGGACCCTACGAGCAGTACTTC; cdr3_aa: CASAPGQGPYEQYF
j_call: TRBJ1-2; v_call: TRBV6-5; clone_size: -; d_call: -; cdr3_nt: TGTGCCAGCAGTTGGGGGCCGAGGAACTATGGCTACACCTTC; cdr3_aa: CASSWGPRNYGYTF
j_call: TRBJ2-2; v_call: TRBV5-6; clone_size: -; d_call: -; cdr3_nt: TGTGCCAGCAGCGCGGGATCTTCGCCCACCGGGGAGCTGTTTTTT; cdr3_aa: CASSAGSSPTGELFF
j_call: TRBJ1-1; v_call: TRBV19; clone_size: few; d_call: -; cdr3_nt: TGTGCCAGTAGTAGCATGAACACTGAAGCTTTCTTT; cdr3_aa: CASSSMNTEAFF
j_call: TRBJ2-2; v_call: TRBV7-8; clone_size: many; d_call: TRBD1; cdr3_nt: TGTGCCAGCAGCCTACGGACAGGGGGGTCCGGGGAGCTGTTTTTT; cdr3_aa: CASSLRTGGSGELFF
j_call: TRBJ2-1; v_call: TRBV2; clone_size: -; d_call: -; cdr3_nt: TGTGCCAGCAGTGGGGACAGCGGGTCGGGGGAGCAGTTCTTC; cdr3_aa: CASSGDSGSGEQFF
j_call: TRBJ2-3; v_call: TRBV6-4; clone_size: many; d_call: TRBD1; cdr3_nt: TGTGCCAGCGCTATTCAACAGGGGTCCAGCACAGATACGCAGTATTTT; cdr3_aa: CASAIQQGSSTDTQYF
j_call: TRBJ1-6; v_call: TRBV27; clone_size: -; d_call: -; cdr3_nt: TGTGCCAGCAGTTTATCGTCCAGGAGCTCCTATAATTCACCCCTCCACTTT; cdr3_aa: CASSLSSRSSYNSPLHF
j_call: TRBJ2-3; v_call: TRBV7-6; clone_size: -; d_call: -; cdr3_nt: TGTGCCAGCAGCTTACTTAAGGGATCAGATACGAAGTATTTT; cdr3_aa: CASSLLKGSDTKYF
j_call: TRBJ2-6; v_call: TRBV4-3; clone_size: -; d_call: -; cdr3_nt: TGCGCCAGCAGCCCTTTTCCTGGGGCCAACGTCCTGACTTTC; cdr3_aa: CASSPFPGANVLTF
j_call: TRBJ2-1; v_call: TRBV5-1; clone_size: -; d_call: -; cdr3_nt: TGCGCCAGCACCCCCTCCGGGGCATCCTACAATGAGCAGTTCTTC; cdr3_aa: CASTPSGASYNEQFF
j_call: TRBJ2-7; v_call: TRBV5-1; clone_size: few; d_call: -; cdr3_nt: TGCGCCAGCACTCCCTTGCCAGAGGACGAGCAGTACTTC; cdr3_aa: CASTPLPEDEQYF
j_call: TRBJ2-3; v_call: TRBV15; clone_size: few; d_call: -; cdr3_nt: TGTGCCACCAGCACCACAGATACGCAGTATTTT; cdr3_aa: CATSTTDTQYF
j_call: TRBJ2-6; v_call: TRBV7-9; clone_size: many; d_call: -; cdr3_nt: TGTGCCAGCACCGAACCTCCCGGCCCATCTGGGGCCAACGTCCTGACTTTC; cdr3_aa: CASTEPPGPSGANVLTF
j_call: TRBJ2-1; v_call: TRBV20-1; clone_size: many; d_call: TRBD2; cdr3_nt: TGCAGTGCTAGAGATAGCGGGGGACCCTACAATGAGCAGTTCTTC; cdr3_aa: CSARDSGGPYNEQFF
j_call: TRBJ2-5; v_call: TRBV28; clone_size: -; d_call: -; cdr3_nt: TGTGCCAGCAGTCCCGGTGGGGGCTACCGAGAGACCCAGTACTTC; cdr3_aa: CASSPGGGYRETQYF
j_call: TRBJ2-3; v_call: TRBV29-1; clone_size: many; d_call: -; cdr3_nt: TGCAGCGTGACGGCGGAAAAGCAGTATTTT; cdr3_aa: CSVTAEKQYF
j_call: TRBJ2-3; v_call: TRBV12-3/TRBV12-4; clone_size: many; d_call: -; cdr3_nt: TGTGCCAGCAGTTTGGGGGAAGTCGGTACGCAGTATTTT; cdr3_aa: CASSLGEVGTQYF
j_call: TRBJ1-2; v_call: TRBV4-2; clone_size: -; d_call: -; cdr3_nt: TGTGCCAGCAGGCCTGACGGGGACTACTATGGCTACACCTTC; cdr3_aa: CASRPDGDYYGYTF
j_call: TRBJ2-2; v_call: TRBV7-2; clone_size: -; d_call: -; cdr3_nt: TGTGCCAGCAGCTTAGATTCAGTCCTAGTGGCGACCGGGGAGCTGTTTTTT; cdr3_aa: CASSLDSVLVATGELFF
j_call: TRBJ1-1; v_call: TRBV5-1; clone_size: few; d_call: TRBD1; cdr3_nt: TGCGCCAGCAGCTTGGGGACAGGGGGGTATTTGTACACTGAAGCTTTCTTT; cdr3_aa: CASSLGTGGYLYTEAFF
j_call: TRBJ1-2; v_call: TRBV6-5; clone_size: few; d_call: TRBD1; cdr3_nt: TGTGCCAGCAGCCAGGGACAGCTATATGGCTACACCTTC; cdr3_aa: CASSQGQLYGYTF
j_call: TRBJ1-1; v_call: TRBV27; clone_size: many; d_call: -; cdr3_nt: TGTGCCAGCAGTTTAAGTAGGAACACTGAAGCTTTCTTT; cdr3_aa: CASSLSRNTEAFF
j_call: TRBJ1-4; v_call: TRBV19; clone_size: many; d_call: TRBD1; cdr3_nt: TGTGCCAGTATGGGGACAGGGTGGGCGAGAAGCCATGAAAAACTGTTTTTT; cdr3_aa: CASMGTGWARSHEKLFF
j_call: TRBJ1-4; v_call: TRBV12-3/TRBV12-4; clone_size: many; d_call: -; cdr3_nt: TGTGCCAGCAGTTTAACAGGACTGGGGGAACTGTTTTTT; cdr3_aa: CASSLTGLGELFF
j_call: TRBJ2-1; v_call: TRBV4-3; clone_size: many; d_call: TRBD2; cdr3_nt: TGCGCCAGCAGCCGAGGTGGGACTAGCGGGGATGAGCAGTTCTTC; cdr3_aa: CASSRGGTSGDEQFF
j_call: TRBJ1-6; v_call: TRBV9; clone_size: -; d_call: -; cdr3_nt: TGTGCCAGCAGCCCCAGCGGGGGCAATTCACCCCTCCACTTT; cdr3_aa: CASSPSGGNSPLHF
j_call: TRBJ1-5; v_call: TRBV10-3; clone_size: -; d_call: -; cdr3_nt: TGTGCCATCAGTGAAGCAGGGAGGCATCAGCCCCAGCATTTT; cdr3_aa: CAISEAGRHQPQHF
j_call: TRBJ2-7; v_call: TRBV11-2; clone_size: -; d_call: -; cdr3_nt: TGTGCCAGCGCAGGGAATTCCTACGAGCAGTACTTC; cdr3_aa: CASAGNSYEQYF
j_call: TRBJ1-1; v_call: TRBV12-3/TRBV12-4; clone_size: few; d_call: -; cdr3_nt: TGTGCCAGCAGGTCCGGGGAGATGAACACTGAAGCTTTCTTT; cdr3_aa: CASRSGEMNTEAFF
j_call: TRBJ2-4; v_call: TRBV6-5; clone_size: few; d_call: -; cdr3_nt: TGTGCCAGCCGGCCGTCGGGCCTTAAAAACATTCAGTACTTC; cdr3_aa: CASRPSGLKNIQYF
j_call: TRBJ2-1; v_call: TRBV7-9; clone_size: -; d_call: -; cdr3_nt: TGTGCCAGCAGCCCATTAGGGGGGGGCAATGAGCAGTTCTTC; cdr3_aa: CASSPLGGGNEQFF
j_call: TRBJ2-2; v_call: TRBV25-1; clone_size: few; d_call: -; cdr3_nt: TGTGCCAGCAGTGACTATTTCGGGGCGTCCGGGGAGCTGTTTTTT; cdr3_aa: CASSDYFGASGELFF
j_call: TRBJ2-7; v_call: TRBV7-9; clone_size: -; d_call: -; cdr3_nt: TGTGCCAGCAGCTTAAACCCGGGGGTCGGCCCCCTCGAGCAGTACTTC; cdr3_aa: CASSLNPGVGPLEQYF
j_call: TRBJ2-2; v_call: TRBV7-9; clone_size: many; d_call: -; cdr3_nt: TGTGCCAGCAGCTCGGGGACCGGGGAGCTGTTTTTT; cdr3_aa: CASSSGTGELFF
j_call: TRBJ2-2; v_call: TRBV6-2/TRBV6-3; clone_size: -; d_call: -; cdr3_nt: TGTGCCAGCAGTTACGCAGGGTCGGACGGGGAGCTGTTTTTT; cdr3_aa: CASSYAGSDGELFF
j_call: TRBJ1-2; v_call: TRBV29-1; clone_size: medium-sized; d_call: -; cdr3_nt: TGCAGCGTTGACGACGGAATGGGTGGCTACACCTTC; cdr3_aa: CSVDDGMGGYTF
j_call: TRBJ1-1; v_call: TRBV7-6; clone_size: few; d_call: -; cdr3_nt: TGTGCCAGCAGCTTAGATTGGATGAACACTGAAGCTTTCTTT; cdr3_aa: CASSLDWMNTEAFF
j_call: TRBJ2-2; v_call: TRBV20-1; clone_size: -; d_call: -; cdr3_nt: TGCAGTGCTAGCGCGCGCGGGGAGGCCGGGGAGCTGTTTTTT; cdr3_aa: CSASARGEAGELFF
j_call: TRBJ1-3; v_call: TRBV4-3; clone_size: many; d_call: TRBD1; cdr3_nt: TGCGCCAGCAGCCAAGATTCAGGGGGCTCTGGAAACACCATATATTTT; cdr3_aa: CASSQDSGGSGNTIYF
j_call: TRBJ1-5; v_call: TRBV4-3; clone_size: few; d_call: -; cdr3_nt: TGCGCCAGCAGCCAAGATAGGGCTACAGGGATCGGCAATCAGCCCCAGCATTTT; cdr3_aa: CASSQDRATGIGNQPQHF
j_call: TRBJ2-1; v_call: TRBV27; clone_size: many; d_call: -; cdr3_nt: TGTGCCAGCAGTTTAGGGGGCGAGTATATCGATGAGCAGTTCTTC; cdr3_aa: CASSLGGEYIDEQFF
j_call: TRBJ1-2; v_call: TRBV19; clone_size: many; d_call: -; cdr3_nt: TGTGCCAGTAGTATATCGGTGGGGAATGGCTACACCTTC; cdr3_aa: CASSISVGNGYTF
j_call: TRBJ1-1; v_call: TRBV27; clone_size: few; d_call: -; cdr3_nt: TGTGCCAGCAGTTTATCGGGGTACACTGAAGCTTTCTTT; cdr3_aa: CASSLSGYTEAFF
j_call: TRBJ2-5; v_call: TRBV4-3; clone_size: many; d_call: -; cdr3_nt: TGCGCCAGCAGCCAAGACGGGGCGGGTGGAGAGACCCAGTACTTC; cdr3_aa: CASSQDGAGGETQYF
j_call: TRBJ1-1; v_call: TRBV7-2; clone_size: -; d_call: TRBD1; cdr3_nt: TGTGCCAGCAGCTCCGGGACAGGGTTCGATGAAGCTTTCTTT; cdr3_aa: CASSSGTGFDEAFF
j_call: TRBJ2-6; v_call: TRBV4-3; clone_size: few; d_call: -; cdr3_nt: TGCGCCAGCAGCACGGACGGTATCTCTGGGGCCAACGTCCTGACTTTC; cdr3_aa: CASSTDGISGANVLTF
j_call: TRBJ1-5; v_call: TRBV12-3/TRBV12-4; clone_size: -; d_call: -; cdr3_nt: TGTGCCAGCAGTTACGGGAGCAATCAGCCCCAGCATTTT; cdr3_aa: CASSYGSNQPQHF